The sequence of this TCR beta chain was determined in a study of blood T cell repertoires in COVID-19. In the original analysis: Cell counts per sample came from amplifying reference gene primers. TCRdb's table, derived via immunoSEQ multiplex PCR, lists solely in-frame clones and lacks some. V and J calls and clone size are those listed in that table; D and trimming were worked out from the DNA. The table has fewer than 250,000 clones, over 70% seen once. This CDR3 spans 15 amino acids. Trimming removed 2 bases at V and 10 bases at J, with 15 bases between. Germline lookup yields CDR1 SGHTA and CDR2 FQGNSA.

The sample consisted of peripheral blood. This chain links TRBV7-2 with TRBJ1-6; D might be TRBD1 (6 bases). The TCR was taken from a man between 50 and 59 years old with active or convalescent COVID-19. CDR3 DNA: TGTGCCAGCAGCTTAAGGGGGGGGGATCTGTCACCCCTCCACTTT. It encodes CASSLRGGDLSPLHF.